These 32 T cell receptor beta chains were all obtained from the same sample, sequenced in a study of vaccination effects on CD4 cells after COVID-19. Culturing for roughly 10 days preceded CD4+ T cell isolation. Clones were read by immunoSEQ multiplex PCR, and TCRdb kept only the in-frame ones, dropping some. The data hold more than 50,000 clones, with 60% to 85% observed a single time. These receptors have no known antigen. Specimen: CD4+ T cells from PBMCs cultured without peptide, collected before COVID-19 vaccination. The receptors were gathered from a human donor who received a COVID-19 vaccine.

The DNA for the CDR3 is TGTGCCAGTAGTATAGCTGGCTCCTACCAAAGGGGCAGCGGGGAGCTGTTTTTT. Protein product: CASSIAGSYQRGSGELFF. V gene TRBV19 combines with J gene TRBJ2-2; possible D gene TRBD1, 5 bases. Trimming pared 1 base from V and 7 bases from J, leaving 22 bases between. CDR1 LNHDA and CDR2 SQIVND come from the germline V gene (reference sequence). The CDR3 is made up of 18 amino acids.

The rearrangement joins TRBV28 to TRBJ2-3, with 9 nucleotides matching TRBD1. The CDR3 contains 16 residues. The germline V gene has CDR1 MDHEN and CDR2 SYDVKM. V was pared by 8 bases and J by 1 base, with 10 bases of the junction left unmatched. CDR3 sequence (DNA): TGTGCCAGCCCACAAAACCGGGACAGGGGCACAGATACGCAGTATTTT. It codes for CASPQNRDRGTDTQYF.

This clone was detected once. The rearrangement joins TRBV19 to TRBJ2-4; D call uncertain. Trimming stripped 2 bases from V and 0 bases from J, with 11 bases between. The CDR3 has 16 amino acids. From germline, CDR1 is LNHDA and CDR2 SQIVND (reference sequence). CDR3 sequence: CASSIRPIIAKNIQYF. The DNA for the CDR3 is TGTGCCAGTAGTATAAGGCCGATCATAGCCAAAAACATTCAGTACTTC.

V and J are TRBV5-1 and TRBJ2-3, with 11 bases that match TRBD1. The CDR3 has 16 amino acids. Unmatched junction bases numbered 5, after V lost 4 bases and J lost 1 base. Germline CDR1 and CDR2: SGHRS and YFSETQ. In DNA form, the CDR3 reads TGCGCCAGCAGCAGGCGGACAGGGGGCGGCACAGATACGCAGTATTTT. Protein: CASSRRTGGGTDTQYF.

V usage is TRBV2 and J usage is TRBJ1-1, with D possibly matching TRBD1 (6 bases). V shed 5 bases and J shed 0 bases, with 10 bases lying between them. The CDR3 is 14 amino acids. Per germline, CDR1 SNHLY and CDR2 FYNNEI. DNA of the CDR3: TGTGCCAGCAGTATTGGACAGATGAACACTGAAGCTTTCTTT. It yields the protein CASSIGQMNTEAFF.

V gene TRBV18 combines with J gene TRBJ1-1; 9 nucleotides line up with TRBD1. The germline CDR1 and CDR2 sequences are KGHSH and LQKENI. CDR3 length: 16 amino acids. V gave up 1 base and J gave up 1 base; unmatched junction bases: 4. CDR3 sequence reads: CASSPLGQGTNTEAFF. The CDR3 region has the DNA TGTGCCAGCTCACCACTAGGACAGGGGACGAACACTGAAGCTTTCTTT.

The chain has TRBV7-2 and TRBJ2-5; the match to TRBD1 covers 10 bases. Germline V gives CDR1 SGHTA, CDR2 FQGNSA. The CDR3 length is 16 residues. The J segment lost 5 bases and the V segment lost 3 bases, leaving 9 bases of the junction unmatched. The CDR3 here is CASSFTGTGVRETQYF. The CDR3, as DNA: TGTGCCAGCAGCTTTACCGGGACAGGGGTAAGGGAGACCCAGTACTTC.

The chain uses TRBV7-7 and TRBJ2-1, with D uncertain. CDR1 is SSHAT and CDR2 is FNYEAQ in the germline V gene (reference sequence). The CDR3 covers 13 residues. V lost 1 base, J lost 3 bases, and 4 bases lay in between. CDR3 nucleotides: TGTGCCAGCAGCTTAGACAGCTACAATGAGCAGTTCTTC. This encodes CASSLDSYNEQFF. The variable domain in full, completed from reference TRBV7-7 and TRBJ2-1, reads GAGVSQSPRYKVTKRGQDVTLRCDPISSHATLYWYQQALGQGPEFLTYFNYEAQPDKSGLPSDRFSAERPEGSISTLTIQRTEQRDSAMYRCASSLDSYNEQFFGPGTRLTVL.

The chain recombines TRBV11-2 with TRBJ1-6; D remains unclear. Germline CDR1 is SGHAT and CDR2 is FQNNGV. Trimming left V 5 bases short and J 11 bases short, with 19 bases between. The CDR3 spans 15 residues. Here the CDR3 reads CASSLNGERDAPLHF. For the CDR3, the DNA is TGTGCCAGCAGCCTAAACGGCGAGAGGGATGCACCCCTCCACTTT.

CDR3 nucleotide sequence: TGTGCCAGTAGCCCTAACCCCGGTCTACGCGATACGCAGTATTTT. It encodes CASSPNPGLRDTQYF. The chain combines TRBV19 with TRBJ2-3, with D uncertain. The V gene's germline CDR1 is LNHDA and CDR2 SQIVND (reference sequence). Trimming took 6 bases from V and 6 from J, leaving 19 bases between them. The CDR3 extends over 15 amino acids.

The gene calls are TRBV7-3 and TRBJ2-1, with a possible D match to TRBD2 (7 bases). Trimming took off 5 bases at V and 0 bases at J, with 17 bases between the two ends. This CDR3 contains 17 residues. CDR1 and CDR2 (germline): SGHTA, FQGTGA. The CDR3: CASSPVHGGRSYNEQFF. The CDR3 DNA is TGTGCCAGCAGCCCCGTCCACGGGGGGCGCTCCTACAATGAGCAGTTCTTC.

The CDR3 reads CASSPRFGGTDTQYF. As DNA, the CDR3 is TGTGCCAGCAGCCCCCGATTTGGGGGCACAGATACGCAGTATTTT. V usage is TRBV4-2 and J usage is TRBJ2-3, with D uncertain. V dropped 4 bases and J dropped 1 base, with 12 bases sitting between them. Germline V CDR1 and CDR2: LGHNA, YNFKEQ. This CDR3 has 15 residues.

The chain couples TRBV4-1 to TRBJ2-1; D is ambiguous. V gave up 0 bases and J gave up 0 bases, with 18 bases separating them. The germline gives CDR1 MGHRA, CDR2 YSYEKL. This CDR3 is 19 amino acids long. The CDR3 here is CASSQDRGISSSSYNEQFF. The DNA of the CDR3 is TGCGCCAGCAGCCAAGATCGAGGCATATCAAGCAGCTCCTACAATGAGCAGTTCTTC.

The V gene is TRBV18, the J gene TRBJ2-2; possibly TRBD1 for D (6 bases). CDR3 length equals 16 residues. Germline V CDR1 and CDR2: KGHSH, LQKENI. The germline V and J ends were trimmed by 3 bases and 0 bases, with 11 bases remaining between them. This CDR3 reads CASSPDRLANTGELFF. CDR3 in DNA: TGTGCCAGCTCACCGGACAGACTTGCGAACACCGGGGAGCTGTTTTTT.

The genes are TRBV7-2 and TRBJ1-5; possible D gene TRBD1, 5 bases. The length of the CDR3 is 13 residues. V lost 6 bases, J lost 6 bases, and 12 bases lay in between. Germline CDR1 SGHTA, CDR2 FQGNSA. The CDR3 loop is CASSWDGAQPQHF. The CDR3 coding sequence is TGTGCCAGCAGTTGGGACGGGGCTCAGCCCCAGCATTTT.

In its sample, this clone was seen once. The rearrangement joins TRBV5-8 to TRBJ1-5, with D perhaps TRBD1 (5 bases). Trimming removed 2 bases at V and 1 base at J, with 16 bases between. Germline CDR1 is SGHTS and CDR2 is YDEGEE. The CDR3 is made up of 17 amino acids. The CDR3 loop reads CASSLRGPGRSNQPQHF. The CDR3 DNA reads as TGTGCCAGCAGCTTACGGGGCCCGGGCAGAAGCAATCAGCCCCAGCATTTT. The full variable domain, rest sourced from reference TRBV5-8 and TRBJ1-5, is EAGVTQSPTHLIKTRGQQATLRCSPISGHTSVYWYQQALGLGLQFLLWYDEGEERNRGNFPPRFSGRQFPNYSSELNVNALELEDSALYLCASSLRGPGRSNQPQHFGDGTRLSIL.

The chain is built from TRBV5-6 and TRBJ2-2; D unclear. Per the germline V gene, CDR1 is SGHDT and CDR2 is YYEEEE. The CDR3 runs 15 residues. V was clipped by 2 bases and J by 3 bases, with 11 bases between them. The CDR3 protein is CASSLSDKYTGELFF. The CDR3 DNA reads TGTGCCAGCAGCTTATCCGACAAGTACACCGGGGAGCTGTTTTTT.

J is TRBJ2-3 and V is TRBV18, with D possibly matching TRBD1 (5 bases). The length of the CDR3 is 13 residues. In germline, CDR1 is KGHSH, CDR2 LQKENI. Trimming took off 1 base at V and 13 bases at J, with 15 bases between the two ends. CDR3 sequence (DNA): TGTGCCAGCTCACCACTCGACAGAGCCCCAAAGTATTTT. Its protein product is CASSPLDRAPKYF.

This chain links TRBV4-3 with TRBJ1-4; possibly TRBD1 for D (5 bases). Germline V gene data show CDR1 as LGHNA and CDR2 as YSLEER. This CDR3 region has 15 residues. V was pared by 3 bases and J by 6 bases, with 14 bases between. CDR3 nucleotide sequence: TGCGCCAGCAGCCATTCTGTCGGGGGAGATGAAAAACTGTTTTTT. Protein: CASSHSVGGDEKLFF.

The chain is built from TRBV12-3 or TRBV12-4 and TRBJ2-1; D gene ambiguous. The V end lost 2 bases, the J end lost 10 bases, and 9 bases lay between the germline ends. This CDR3 spans 12 amino acids. CDR3 DNA: TGTGCCAGCAGTTTATTGGGCAGGGAGCAGTTCTTC. Its translation: CASSLLGREQFF.

V usage is TRBV2 and J usage is TRBJ2-3; unclear D gene. Looked up from germline, CDR1 is SNHLY and CDR2 is FYNNEI. The CDR3 covers 15 residues. Trimming removed 1 base from V and 0 bases from J, with 8 bases in between. The CDR3 spells CASSEERGSTDTQYF. The CDR3 DNA sequence: TGTGCCAGCAGTGAAGAGCGAGGTAGCACAGATACGCAGTATTTT.

The rearrangement uses TRBV5-1 and TRBJ2-3; TRBD1 matches at 9 bases. Germline V lookup: CDR1 SGHRS, CDR2 YFSETQ. The length of the CDR3 is 15 residues. V lost 0 bases and J lost 4; bases outside the gene matches: 3. CDR3 sequence reads: CASSLGDREADTQYF. The CDR3 coding sequence is TGCGCCAGCAGCTTGGGGGACAGGGAGGCAGATACGCAGTATTTT.

The genes are TRBV5-1 and TRBJ1-1; 9 bases are shared with TRBD1. With V trimmed by 9 bases and J by 5 bases, 17 bases remained unmatched. Germline lookup yields CDR1 SGHRS and CDR2 YFSETQ. This CDR3 contains 16 residues. CDR3: CATARRQQGAGTEAFF. The CDR3 DNA reads TGCGCCACCGCGCGAAGACAACAGGGGGCCGGAACTGAAGCTTTCTTT.

The rearrangement links TRBV2 to TRBJ1-2; maybe TRBD1 (5 bases). CDR1 is SNHLY and CDR2 is FYNNEI in the germline V gene. The CDR3 spans 13 residues. Trimming removed 6 bases from V and 2 bases from J, with 10 bases in between. The CDR3 coding sequence is TGTGCCAGCAGGGCGGGACGGAACTATGGCTACACCTTC. Its translation: CASRAGRNYGYTF.

V and J are TRBV19 and TRBJ2-5, with TRBD1 as a possible D gene (5 bases). V was pared by 5 bases and J by 7 bases, with 14 bases between. The length of the CDR3 is 13 residues. Germline values: CDR1 LNHDA, CDR2 SQIVND (reference sequence). CDR3 DNA: TGTGCCAGTAGTCCCCCAAATCAGGGGACCCAGTACTTC. It yields the protein CASSPPNQGTQYF.

The chain combines TRBV29-1 with TRBJ1-2; TRBD1 agrees at 9 bases. The germline V gene has CDR1 SQVTM and CDR2 ANQGSEA. J lost 5 bases, V lost 5 bases, and 3 bases had no gene match. The CDR3 covers 12 residues. DNA for the CDR3: TGCAGCGTTAACAGGGGGCCTTATGGCTACACCTTC. The encoded protein is CSVNRGPYGYTF.

The count of this clone is one. The rearrangement uses TRBV5-1 and TRBJ2-5, with 8 nucleotides matching TRBD1. Germline V gives CDR1 SGHRS, CDR2 YFSETQ. The CDR3 totals 15 residues. Trimming removed 4 bases from V and 4 bases from J; junction bases left unmatched: 9. The CDR3 is CASSPSRGLVETQYF. CDR3 DNA sequence: TGCGCCAGCAGCCCTTCCAGGGGGCTCGTAGAGACCCAGTACTTC.

This chain links TRBV5-1 with TRBJ1-2; 8 nucleotides match TRBD1. CDR3 size: 15 residues. Germline values: CDR1 SGHRS, CDR2 YFSETQ. V lost 3 bases to trimming and J lost 4 bases; unmatched junction nucleotides: 8. The CDR3 sequence is CASSYDRGHLYGYTF. CDR3 DNA sequence: TGCGCCAGCAGCTATGACAGGGGCCACCTCTATGGCTACACCTTC.

The rearrangement uses TRBV7-2 and TRBJ2-2; D gene ambiguous. The length of the CDR3 is 16 residues. V shed 1 base and J shed 0 bases, with 9 bases lying between them. The germline gives CDR1 SGHTA, CDR2 FQGNSA. Here the CDR3 reads CASSLDLAPNTGELFF. DNA for the CDR3: TGTGCCAGCAGCTTAGACTTGGCCCCGAACACCGGGGAGCTGTTTTTT.

DNA of the CDR3: TGTGCCAGCAGCTTAGCTTGGCCTAGCGGGGGCACAGATACGCAGTATTTT. Protein sequence: CASSLAWPSGGTDTQYF. The rearrangement uses TRBV11-1 and TRBJ2-3; TRBD2 agrees at 9 bases. The CDR3 runs 17 residues. The germline V gene encodes CDR1 SGHAT and CDR2 FQDESV (reference sequence). With V trimmed by 0 bases and J by 1 base, 5 bases remained unmatched.

The chain links TRBV9 to TRBJ2-1; the D call may be TRBD1 or TRBD2 (5 bases each). The CDR3 consists of 16 residues. CDR1 and CDR2 (germline): SGDLS, YYNGEE. V was clipped by 3 bases and J by 5 bases, with 18 bases between them. The CDR3: CASSARTGRTNNEQFF. DNA for the CDR3: TGTGCCAGCAGCGCGCGAACGGGACGGACCAACAATGAGCAGTTCTTC.

V gene TRBV10-3 combines with J gene TRBJ2-1; D tentatively fits TRBD1 or TRBD2 (5 bases each). The CDR3 length is 16 residues. Germline V gene sequence: CDR1 ENHRY, CDR2 SYGVKD. The V gene lost 6 bases and the J gene lost 6 bases, with 21 bases spanning the gap. The CDR3 nucleotides read TGTGCCATCAGCAAGCTTGAGGGGCCTCGGGCCAATGAGCAGTTCTTC. It is translated as CAISKLEGPRANEQFF.